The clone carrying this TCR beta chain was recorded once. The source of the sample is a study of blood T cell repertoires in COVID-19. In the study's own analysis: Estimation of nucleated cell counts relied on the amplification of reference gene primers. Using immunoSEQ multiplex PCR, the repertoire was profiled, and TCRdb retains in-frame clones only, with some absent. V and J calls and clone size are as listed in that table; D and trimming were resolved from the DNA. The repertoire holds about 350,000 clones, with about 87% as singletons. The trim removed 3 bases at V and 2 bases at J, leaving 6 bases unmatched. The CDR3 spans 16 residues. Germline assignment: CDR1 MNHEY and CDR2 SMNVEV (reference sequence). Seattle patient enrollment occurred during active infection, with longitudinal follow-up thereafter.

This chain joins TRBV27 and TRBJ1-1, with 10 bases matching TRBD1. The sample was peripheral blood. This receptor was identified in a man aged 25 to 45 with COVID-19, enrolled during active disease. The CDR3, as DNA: TGTGCCAGCAGTTTCCCGGGACAGGGGTTAAACACTGAAGCTTTCTTT. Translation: CASSFPGQGLNTEAFF.